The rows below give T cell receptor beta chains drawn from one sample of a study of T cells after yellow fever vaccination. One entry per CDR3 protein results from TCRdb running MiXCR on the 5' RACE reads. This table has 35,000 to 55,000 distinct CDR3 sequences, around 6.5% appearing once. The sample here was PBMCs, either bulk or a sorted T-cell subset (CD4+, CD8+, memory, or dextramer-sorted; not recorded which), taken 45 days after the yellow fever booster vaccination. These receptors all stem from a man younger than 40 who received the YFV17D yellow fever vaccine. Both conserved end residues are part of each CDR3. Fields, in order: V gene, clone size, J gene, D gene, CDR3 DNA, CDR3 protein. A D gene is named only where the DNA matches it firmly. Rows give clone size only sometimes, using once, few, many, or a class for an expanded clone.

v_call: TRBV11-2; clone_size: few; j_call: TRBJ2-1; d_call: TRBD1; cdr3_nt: TGTGCCAGCAGCTTAGCCACAGGGGACGGCTACAATGAGCAGTTCTTC; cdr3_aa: CASSLATGDGYNEQFF
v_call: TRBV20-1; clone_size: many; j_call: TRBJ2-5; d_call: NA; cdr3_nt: TGCAGGGAAATCAGGGGGGCGACGGAGACCCAGTACTTC; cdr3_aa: CREIRGATETQYF
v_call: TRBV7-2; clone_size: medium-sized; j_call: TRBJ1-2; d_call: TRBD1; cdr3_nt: TGTGCCAGCAGCTTAGCTTCCGGGACAGGGGGCTCTGGCTACACCTTC; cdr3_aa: CASSLASGTGGSGYTF
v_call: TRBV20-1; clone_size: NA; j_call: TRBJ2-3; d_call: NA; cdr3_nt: TGCAGTGCTGGAATTCGGACTTGGGGGGATACGCAGTATTTT; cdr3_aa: CSAGIRTWGDTQYF
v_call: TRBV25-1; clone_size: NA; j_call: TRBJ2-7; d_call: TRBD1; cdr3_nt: TGTGCCAGCAGTGAAGTAGACAGGGACACCGGCGAGCAGTACTTC; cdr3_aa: CASSEVDRDTGEQYF
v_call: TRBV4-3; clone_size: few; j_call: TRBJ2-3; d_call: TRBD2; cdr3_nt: TGCGCCAGCAGCCAAGAGTGGGGACTAGCGGTTCCTAGCACAGATACGCAGTATTTT; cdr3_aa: CASSQEWGLAVPSTDTQYF
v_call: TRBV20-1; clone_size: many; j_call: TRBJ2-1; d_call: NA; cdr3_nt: TGCAGTGCTTGGGGCGTTACCTACAATGAGCAGTTCTTC; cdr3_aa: CSAWGVTYNEQFF
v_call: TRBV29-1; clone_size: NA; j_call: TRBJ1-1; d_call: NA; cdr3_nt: TGCAGCGTGGACAGACAGGTGACTGAAGCTTTCTTT; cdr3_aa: CSVDRQVTEAFF
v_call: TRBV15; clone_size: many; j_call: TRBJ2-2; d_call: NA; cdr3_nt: TGTGCCACCAGGCGAGCGGAGAGGGACACCGGGGAGCTGTTTTTT; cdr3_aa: CATRRAERDTGELFF
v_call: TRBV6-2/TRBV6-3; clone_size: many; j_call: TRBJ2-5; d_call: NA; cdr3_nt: TGTGCCAGCAGTTGGGGCTTGGGGACGGGAGAGACCCAGTACTTC; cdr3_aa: CASSWGLGTGETQYF
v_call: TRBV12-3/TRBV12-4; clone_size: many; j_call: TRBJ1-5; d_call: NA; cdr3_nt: TGTGCCAGCAGCGGCGGATGGCCCCAGCATTTT; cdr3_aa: CASSGGWPQHF
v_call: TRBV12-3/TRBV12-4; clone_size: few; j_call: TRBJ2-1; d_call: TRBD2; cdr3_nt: TGTGCCAGCAGTTTTCCTTCCGGGACTAGCATGAATGAGCAGTTCTTC; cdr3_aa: CASSFPSGTSMNEQFF
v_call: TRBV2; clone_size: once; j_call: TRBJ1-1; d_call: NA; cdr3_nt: TGTGCCAGCAGTATTGGTGAAGCTTTCTTT; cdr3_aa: CASSIGEAFF
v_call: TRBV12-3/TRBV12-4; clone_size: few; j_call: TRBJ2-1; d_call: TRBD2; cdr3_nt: TGTGCCAGCACCGCTTGGACTAGCGGAGGAGATGAGCAGTTCTTC; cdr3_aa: CASTAWTSGGDEQFF
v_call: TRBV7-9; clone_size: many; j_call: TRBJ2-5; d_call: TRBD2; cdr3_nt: TGTGCCAGCAGCTTAGGAGCGGGGATAAAAGAGACCCAGTACTTC; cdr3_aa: CASSLGAGIKETQYF
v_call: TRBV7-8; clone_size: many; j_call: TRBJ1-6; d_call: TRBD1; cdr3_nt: TGTGCCAGCAGCTCAGCTGGGACAGCAACATATAATTCACCCCTCCACTTT; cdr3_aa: CASSSAGTATYNSPLHF
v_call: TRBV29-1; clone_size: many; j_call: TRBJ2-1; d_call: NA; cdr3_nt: TGCAGCGTTGAAGGGGGGAGGACAGCTTCTAATGAGCAGTTCTTC; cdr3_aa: CSVEGGRTASNEQFF
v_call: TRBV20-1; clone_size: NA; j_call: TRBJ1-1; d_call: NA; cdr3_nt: TGCAGTGCTAGAGATATCCAGGGCAAGGGGACTGAAGCTTTCTTT; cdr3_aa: CSARDIQGKGTEAFF
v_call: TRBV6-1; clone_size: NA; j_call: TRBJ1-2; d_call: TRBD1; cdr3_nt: TGTGCCAGCACTAACAGGGGTGTCTATGGCTACACCTTC; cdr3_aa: CASTNRGVYGYTF
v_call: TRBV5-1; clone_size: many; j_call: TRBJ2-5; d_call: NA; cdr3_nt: TGCGCCAGCAGCTTACGTCGTACAACACAAGAGACCCAGTACTTC; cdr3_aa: CASSLRRTTQETQYF
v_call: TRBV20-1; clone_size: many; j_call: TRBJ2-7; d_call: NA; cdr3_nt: TGCACCGCTAGTCTAGCAGGAGAGCAGTACTTC; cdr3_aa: CTASLAGEQYF
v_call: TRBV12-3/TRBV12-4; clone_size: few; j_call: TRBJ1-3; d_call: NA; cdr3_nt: TGTGCCAGCACCCCGAGACGTAACACCATATATTTT; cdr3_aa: CASTPRRNTIYF
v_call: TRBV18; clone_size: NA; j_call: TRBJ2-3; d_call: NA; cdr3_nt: TGTGCCAGCTCACCCTGGCGGGACGGCACAGATACGCAGTATTTT; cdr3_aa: CASSPWRDGTDTQYF
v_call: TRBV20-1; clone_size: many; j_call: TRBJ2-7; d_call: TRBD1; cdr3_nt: TGCAGTGCTAGGGATCAGGGACAGAACATAAACGAGCAGTACTTC; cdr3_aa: CSARDQGQNINEQYF
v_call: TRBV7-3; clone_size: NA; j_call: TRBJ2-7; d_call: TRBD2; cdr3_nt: TGTGCCAGCAGCTTAGACGCGGGACTAGCGTTCGAGCAGTACTTC; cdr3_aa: CASSLDAGLAFEQYF
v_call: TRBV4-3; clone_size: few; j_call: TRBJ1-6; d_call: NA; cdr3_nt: TGCGCCAGCAGCCAAGATAAGGTGGGAGGGGGAACACCCCTCCACTTT; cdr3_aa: CASSQDKVGGGTPLHF
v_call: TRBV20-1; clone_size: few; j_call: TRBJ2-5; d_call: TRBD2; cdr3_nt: TGCAGTGCTAGAGATCCGGCGGGAGAGCGGCTGGAGACCCAGTACTTC; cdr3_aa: CSARDPAGERLETQYF
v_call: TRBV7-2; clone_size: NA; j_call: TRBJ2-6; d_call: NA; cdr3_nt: TGTGCCAGCAGCTTAGCACTCCGGTTGGCTGGGGCCAACGTCCTGACTTTC; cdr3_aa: CASSLALRLAGANVLTF
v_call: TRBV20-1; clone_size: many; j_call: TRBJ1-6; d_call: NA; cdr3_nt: TGCAGTGTCGCATTTGGGGTTTCCTATAATTCACCCCTCCACTTT; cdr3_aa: CSVAFGVSYNSPLHF
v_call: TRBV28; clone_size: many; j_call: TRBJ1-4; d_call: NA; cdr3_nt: TGTGCCAGCAGTTTTACCGGACCCGGAGGCGAAAAACTGTTTTTT; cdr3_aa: CASSFTGPGGEKLFF
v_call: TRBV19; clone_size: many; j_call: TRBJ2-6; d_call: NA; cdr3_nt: TGTGCCAGTAGTAGTCCTGGACAGAGAAGCTCTGGGGCCAACGTCCTGACTTTC; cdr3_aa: CASSSPGQRSSGANVLTF